The clone carrying this T cell receptor beta chain was recorded once. Clones were read by immunoSEQ multiplex PCR, and TCRdb kept only the in-frame ones, dropping some. The sample has almost 400,000 clones; approximately 89% are singletons. Treatment in this sample: around 19 received Ad26.COV2.S at low or high dose, single or two shots; about 5 received placebo; per-sample allocation not given. Collection of samples fell on day 63 after the first vaccine or placebo injection. Germline-derived CDR1 and CDR2 are MDHEN and SYDVKM. V dropped 5 bases and J dropped 4; count of bases not matched to a gene: 10. This CDR3 is 17 amino acids long. The data belong to a study of Ad26.COV2.S vaccination and SARS-CoV-2 variants.

This TCR was sampled from a person aged 18 to 65 who received the Ad26.COV2.S COVID-19 vaccine or a placebo. Sequencing used peripheral blood, obtained in a trial of Ad26.COV2.S vaccine versus placebo. V gene TRBV28 combines with J gene TRBJ1-5; TRBD1 agrees at 11 bases. CDR3 amino acids: CASSPPGQGARNQPQHF. CDR3 DNA sequence: TGTGCCAGCAGTCCTCCTGGACAGGGGGCACGTAATCAGCCCCAGCATTTT.